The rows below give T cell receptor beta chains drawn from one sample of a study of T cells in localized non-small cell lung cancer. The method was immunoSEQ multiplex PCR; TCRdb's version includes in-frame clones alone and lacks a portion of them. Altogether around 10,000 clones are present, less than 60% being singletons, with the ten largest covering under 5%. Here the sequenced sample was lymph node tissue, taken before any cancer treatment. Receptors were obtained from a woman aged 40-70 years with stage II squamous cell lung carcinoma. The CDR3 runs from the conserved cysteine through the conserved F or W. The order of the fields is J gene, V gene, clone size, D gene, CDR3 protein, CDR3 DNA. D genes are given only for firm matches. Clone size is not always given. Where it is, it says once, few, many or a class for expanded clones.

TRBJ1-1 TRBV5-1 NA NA CASNLLGFAYTEAFF TGCGCCAGCAACCTATTAGGTTTCGCGTACACTGAAGCTTTCTTT
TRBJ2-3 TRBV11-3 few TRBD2 CASSLRPAGRTDTQYF TGTGCCAGCAGCTTACGCCCAGCGGGACGCACAGATACGCAGTATTTT
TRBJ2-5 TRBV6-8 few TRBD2 CASSYTLAGGWETQYF TGTGCCAGCAGTTACACCCTAGCGGGAGGATGGGAGACCCAGTACTTC
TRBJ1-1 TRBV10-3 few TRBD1 CATASQGQGRAEAFF TGTGCCACCGCTAGCCAGGGACAGGGGAGGGCTGAAGCTTTCTTT
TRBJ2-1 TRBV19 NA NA CASTPDQGYNEQFF TGTGCCAGTACCCCGGACCAGGGGTACAATGAGCAGTTCTTC
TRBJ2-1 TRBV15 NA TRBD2 CATSRQGLAGAHEQFF TGTGCCACCAGCAGGCAAGGACTAGCGGGAGCACATGAGCAGTTCTTC
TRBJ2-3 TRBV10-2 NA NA CASSESWTPNTQYF TGCGCCAGCAGTGAGTCGTGGACTCCCAATACGCAGTATTTT
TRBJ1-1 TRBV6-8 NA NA CASTPQVSGAEAFF TGTGCCAGCACCCCTCAGGTCTCCGGGGCTGAAGCTTTCTTT
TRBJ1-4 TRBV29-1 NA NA CSVSGALGEKLFF TGCAGCGTATCGGGGGCGTTGGGTGAAAAACTGTTTTTT
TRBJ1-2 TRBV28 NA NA CASSLGGFGYGYTF TGTGCCAGCAGTTTAGGGGGGTTTGGCTATGGCTACACCTTC
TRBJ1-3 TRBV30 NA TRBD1 CAGQGDADTIYF TGTGCCGGACAGGGGGACGCGGACACCATATATTTT
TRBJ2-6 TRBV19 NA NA CASTTPGDGANVLTF TGTGCCAGTACAACCCCAGGGGATGGGGCCAACGTCCTGACTTTC
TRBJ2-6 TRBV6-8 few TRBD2 CASNDPGGGFSGANVLTF TGTGCCAGCAACGACCCCGGGGGGGGATTCTCTGGGGCCAACGTCCTGACTTTC
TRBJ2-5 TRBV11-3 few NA CASGNGMTQETQYF TGTGCCAGCGGGAACGGGATGACCCAAGAGACCCAGTACTTC
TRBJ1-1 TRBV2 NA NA CASSERGGVTEAFF TGTGCCAGCAGTGAAAGGGGTGGGGTCACTGAAGCTTTCTTT
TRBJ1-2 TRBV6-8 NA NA CASSTGMTDPLGTSYGYTF TGTGCCAGCAGTACAGGGATGACAGACCCTCTTGGAACGAGCTATGGCTACACCTTC
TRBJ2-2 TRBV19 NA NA CATKGPNTGELFF TGTGCCACTAAGGGACCGAACACCGGGGAGCTGTTTTTT
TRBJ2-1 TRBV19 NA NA CASRPSETYNEQFF TGTGCCAGTAGACCTAGCGAAACATACAATGAGCAGTTCTTC
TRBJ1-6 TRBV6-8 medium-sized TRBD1 CASRAGQERSPLHF TGTGCCAGCAGAGCAGGACAGGAGCGTTCACCCCTCCACTTT
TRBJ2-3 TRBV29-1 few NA CSVEKGTDTQYF TGCAGCGTTGAAAAGGGCACAGATACGCAGTATTTT
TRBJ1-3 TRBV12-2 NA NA CASSLNPVGNTIYF TGTGCTAGTAGCTTAAATCCAGTTGGAAACACCATATATTTT
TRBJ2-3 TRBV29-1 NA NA CSVEHRNTDTQYF TGCAGCGTTGAACACAGAAACACAGATACGCAGTATTTT
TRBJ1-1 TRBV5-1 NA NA CASSPRVGGNTEAFF TGCGCCAGCAGCCCTCGGGTGGGGGGGAACACTGAAGCTTTCTTT
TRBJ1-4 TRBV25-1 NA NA CASSEFGRGNEKLFF TGTGCCAGCAGTGAATTCGGCAGGGGAAATGAAAAACTGTTTTTT
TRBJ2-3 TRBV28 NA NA CASSLGTLDTQYF TGTGCCAGCAGTTTAGGGACGTTGGATACGCAGTATTTT
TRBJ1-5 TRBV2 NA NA CASSEMKGTGQPQHF TGTGCCAGCAGTGAGATGAAAGGGACGGGGCAGCCCCAGCATTTT
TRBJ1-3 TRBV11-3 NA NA CASSHDGGSGNTIYF TGTGCCAGCAGCCACGACGGAGGCTCTGGAAACACCATATATTTT
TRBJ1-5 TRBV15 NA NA CATREEELNQPQHF TGTGCCACCAGGGAGGAGGAACTTAATCAGCCCCAGCATTTT
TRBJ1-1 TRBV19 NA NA CASSSKKNTEAFF TGTGCCAGTAGCTCAAAAAAGAACACTGAAGCTTTCTTT
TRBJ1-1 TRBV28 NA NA CASSSDPWSLRSMNTEAFF TGTGCCAGCAGCTCGGACCCCTGGTCCCTCCGGTCTATGAACACTGAAGCTTTCTTT
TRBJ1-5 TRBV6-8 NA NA CASRPLGNEPQHF TGTGCCAGCAGACCCTTGGGCAATGAGCCCCAGCATTTT
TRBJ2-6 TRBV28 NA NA CASNRGWGSGANVLTF TGTGCCAGCAATAGAGGCTGGGGGTCTGGGGCCAACGTCCTGACTTTC
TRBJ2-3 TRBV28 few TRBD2 CASSFSPGGSDTQYF TGTGCCAGCAGTTTTAGTCCGGGAGGTTCAGATACGCAGTATTTT
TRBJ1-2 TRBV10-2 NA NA CASSELQGLGGYTF TGCGCCAGCAGTGAGCTTCAGGGGCTGGGGGGCTACACCTTC
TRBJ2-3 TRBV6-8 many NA CASTVWGQSTDTQYF TGTGCCAGCACTGTATGGGGGCAAAGCACAGATACGCAGTATTTT
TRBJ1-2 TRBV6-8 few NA CASSYESNYGYTF TGTGCCAGCAGTTACGAGAGTAACTATGGCTACACCTTC
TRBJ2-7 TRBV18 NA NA CASSPLIARTEQYF TGTGCCAGCTCACCACTTATCGCCAGGACCGAGCAGTACTTC
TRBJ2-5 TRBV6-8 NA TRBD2 CASSYPSGGVEETQYF TGTGCCAGCAGTTACCCCAGCGGGGGGGTCGAAGAGACCCAGTACTTC
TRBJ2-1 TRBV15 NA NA CATSRDLRSSYNEQFF TGTGCCACCAGCAGAGATTTGAGGAGCTCCTACAATGAGCAGTTCTTC
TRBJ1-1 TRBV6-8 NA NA CASSDPGLGNTEAFF TGTGCCAGCAGCGATCCAGGGCTGGGGAACACTGAAGCTTTCTTT
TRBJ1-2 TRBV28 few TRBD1 CASRKPGQGTYGYTF TGTGCCAGCAGAAAGCCGGGACAGGGAACCTATGGCTACACCTTC
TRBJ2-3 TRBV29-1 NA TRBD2 CSVEELAGGLWGTDTQYF TGCAGCGTTGAAGAGTTAGCGGGGGGGCTTTGGGGCACAGATACGCAGTATTTT
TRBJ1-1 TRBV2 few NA CASSEGLNTEAFF TGTGCCAGCAGTGAGGGCCTGAACACTGAAGCTTTCTTT
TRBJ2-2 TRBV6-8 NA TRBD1 CASSHLRTGGSGELFF TGTGCCAGCAGTCACCTCCGAACAGGGGGGTCCGGAGAGCTGTTTTTT
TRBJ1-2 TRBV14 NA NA CASSQEAGVFGGYTF TGTGCCAGCAGCCAAGAGGCAGGGGTGTTCGGTGGCTACACCTTC
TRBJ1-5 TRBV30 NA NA CAWSVPISNQPQHF TGTGCCTGGAGTGTGCCCATTAGCAATCAGCCCCAGCATTTT